One sample yielded the 15 T cell receptor beta chains listed below, sequenced in a study of graft-versus-host responses after intestinal transplantation (dated by TCRdb to the early 2020s). For these receptors, no antigen is known. Library preparation used the immunoSEQ multiplex PCR assay. In its TCRdb copy, this immuneACCESS table keeps in-frame sequences only and misses some clones. Where compared with another copy, unresolved V genes explain less than half of these, and the others have no known cause. The table for this sample lists under 150,000 clones; about nine tenths of them were counted only once. About 0.18% of the sample is taken by the ten largest. What this sample's time point label stands for: cells obtained before transplantation from donor or recipient. Sequences were derived from unstimulated CD4+ T cells sorted from spleen or lymph node cells, sampled before intestinal transplant. The receptors were gathered from a human donor who received an intestinal transplant.

The chain links TRBV14 to TRBJ1-2, with 7 bases fitting TRBD1. Per germline, CDR1 SGHDN and CDR2 FVKESK. The CDR3 has 17 residues. Trimming removed 2 bases from V and 2 bases from J; junction bases left unmatched: 11. CDR3 nucleotide sequence: TGTGCCAGCAGCCAAAACCTTGTTGCAGGGGGGAACTATGGCTACACCTTC. Translation: CASSQNLVAGGNYGYTF.

The chain carries TRBV28 and TRBJ1-2; D might be TRBD1 (6 bases). Trimming cost V 8 bases and J 3 bases, with 19 bases left between them. The CDR3 covers 15 residues. The germline V gene encodes CDR1 MDHEN and CDR2 SYDVKM. The CDR3 nucleotides read TGTGCCAGCTTCACGGGGGGGCGTCAATACTATGGCTACACCTTC. Its translation is CASFTGGRQYYGYTF.

The sample holds a few counts of this clone. The chain uses TRBV5-1 and TRBJ2-5; weak D call: TRBD2 (5 bases). Trimming took off 0 bases at V and 7 bases at J, with 19 bases between the two ends. The CDR3 is 16 residues long. Germline CDR1 and CDR2: SGHRS and YFSETQ. The CDR3 region has the DNA TGCGCCAGCAGCTTGGCAATGCTTGGAGGAGAGGGGACCCAGTACTTC. It codes for CASSLAMLGGEGTQYF.

The gene calls are TRBV25-1 and TRBJ2-5; possible D gene TRBD2, 6 bases. This CDR3 is built from 15 residues. Germline V lookup: CDR1 MGHDK, CDR2 SYGVNS. V was cut by 6 bases and J by 2 bases, with 16 bases left in between. The CDR3 sequence is CASRPGPGGQETQYF. CDR3 nucleotides: TGTGCCAGCAGACCCGGGCCCGGAGGGCAAGAGACCCAGTACTTC.

The V call is TRBV30, the J call TRBJ2-3; the match to TRBD1 covers 10 bases. This CDR3 region has 15 residues. J was trimmed by 4 bases and V by 0 bases; bases with no gene match: 4. Germline V gives CDR1 GTSNPN, CDR2 SVGIG (reference sequence). This chain's CDR3 is CAWSVQTGGADTQYF. CDR3 bases: TGTGCCTGGAGTGTACAGACAGGGGGCGCAGATACGCAGTATTTT. The variable domain in full, completed from reference TRBV30 and TRBJ2-3, reads SQTIHQWPATLVQPVGSPLSLECTVEGTSNPNLYWYRQAAGRGLQLLFYSVGIGQISSEVPQNLSASRPQDRQFILSSKKLLLSDSGFYLCAWSVQTGGADTQYFGPGTRLTVL.

The chain links TRBV28 to TRBJ1-4; 8 bases map to TRBD1. The CDR3 runs to 15 residues. Trimming removed 8 bases from V and 0 bases from J; junction bases left unmatched: 5. Germline assignment: CDR1 MDHEN and CDR2 SYDVKM. CDR3 nucleotide sequence: TGTGCCAGCCGTGGACAGGGCCCAACTAATGAAAAACTGTTTTTT. Its translation is CASRGQGPTNEKLFF.

In its sample, this clone was seen once. V and J are TRBV4-3 and TRBJ2-5; D perhaps matches TRBD2 (7 bases). Trimming took 4 bases from V and 2 from J, leaving 11 bases between them. CDR1 LGHNA and CDR2 YSLEER come from the germline V gene. The CDR3 consists of 14 residues. The CDR3 DNA reads TGCGCCAGCAGCCGGGGAGGGGGACAAGAGACCCAGTACTTC. Protein: CASSRGGGQETQYF.

The rearrangement uses TRBV4-1 and TRBJ1-6, with D unclear. Germline CDR1 is MGHRA and CDR2 is YSYEKL. V dropped 1 base and J dropped 8 bases, with 9 bases sitting between them. This CDR3 has 14 amino acids. CDR3 bases: TGCGCCAGCAGCCAAGTGGGAGGTTATTCACCCCTCCACTTT. This encodes CASSQVGGYSPLHF.

This sequence joins TRBV10-2 and TRBJ1-1; no clear D. The CDR3 is made up of 13 amino acids. V was shortened by 5 bases and J by 5 bases, with 12 bases between the two germline ends. Per germline, CDR1 WSHSY and CDR2 SAAADI. The CDR3 is CASSTQEGTEAFF. CDR3 bases: TGCGCCAGCAGTACTCAGGAAGGAACTGAAGCTTTCTTT.

The chain employs TRBV2 and TRBJ1-5, with D perhaps matching TRBD1 (5 bases). V was pared by 4 bases and J by 5 bases, with 12 bases between. Germline V CDR1 and CDR2: SNHLY, FYNNEI. This CDR3 contains 14 residues. The CDR3 nucleotides are TGTGCCAGCAGTGGGCGGGGGGGGGATCAGCCCCAGCATTTT. Translating gives CASSGRGGDQPQHF.

The genes are TRBV4-1 and TRBJ2-7, with 8 bases aligning to TRBD2. Looked up from germline, CDR1 is MGHRA and CDR2 is YSYEKL. V was pared by 8 bases and J by 1 base, with 4 bases of the junction left unmatched. CDR3 length: 13 amino acids. CDR3 DNA sequence: TGCGCCAGCGCGGGAGGTACATCCTACGAGCAGTACTTC. It is translated as CASAGGTSYEQYF.

The genes are TRBV6-5 and TRBJ1-1; perhaps TRBD1 as D (6 bases). This CDR3 region has 16 residues. The germline V and J ends were trimmed by 2 bases and 6 bases, with 19 bases remaining between them. Germline V gene lookup returns CDR1 MNHEY and CDR2 SVGAGI. For the CDR3, the DNA is TGTGCCAGCAGTTACACCTGGTATCAGGGGAAAGCTGAAGCTTTCTTT. It translates to CASSYTWYQGKAEAFF.

The chain is built from TRBV6-5 and TRBJ2-3; TRBD1 might be the D (6 bases). CDR1 is MNHEY, CDR2 SVGAGI, per germline. Trimming pared 2 bases from V and 6 bases from J, leaving 12 bases between. There are 14 residues in the CDR3. CDR3 in amino acids: CASSYARGADTQYF. The CDR3 DNA is TGTGCCAGCAGTTACGCCAGGGGTGCCGATACGCAGTATTTT.

V usage is TRBV2 and J usage is TRBJ1-5; D gene ambiguous. The CDR3 totals 13 residues. Trimming took off 5 bases at V and 5 bases at J, with 10 bases between the two ends. Looked up from germline, CDR1 is SNHLY and CDR2 is FYNNEI. CDR3 sequence (DNA): TGTGCCAGCAGTCCCCCCGTTGATCAGCCCCAGCATTTT. Translation: CASSPPVDQPQHF.

The gene calls are TRBV2 and TRBJ2-3; perhaps TRBD2 as D (8 bases). This CDR3 has 15 residues. CDR1 SNHLY and CDR2 FYNNEI come from the germline V gene. Trimming cost V 10 bases and J 0 bases, with 17 bases left between them. The CDR3 region is CATQGERGSTDTQYF. In nucleotides, the CDR3 is TGTGCCACCCAGGGGGAGCGGGGGAGCACAGATACGCAGTATTTT.